One and the same sample provided the 18 T cell receptor beta chains below, sequenced in a study of radiation and T cells in renal cell carcinoma. This table comes from immunoSEQ multiplex PCR, and its TCRdb copy is limited to in-frame clones, with some not included. The table lists some 100,000 clones, 70% to 85% of them singletons. Time point defined: baseline pretreatment blood. Treatment: 15 Gy SBRT to primary tumor, nephrectomy 4 weeks later. Here the sequenced sample was blood, taken from a patient whose treatment included radiotherapy and nephrectomy. The receptors originated from a man between 60 and 75 years old with renal cell carcinoma.

The V gene is TRBV27, the J gene TRBJ1-3; D not certain. The V gene's germline CDR1 is MNHEY and CDR2 SMNVEV (reference sequence). V shed 1 base and J shed 4 bases, with 5 bases lying between them. The CDR3 totals 13 residues. CDR3 nucleotide sequence: TGTGCCAGCAGTTTATACCCAGGAAACACCATATATTTT. It is translated as CASSLYPGNTIYF.

The chain employs TRBV28 and TRBJ1-1; unclear D gene. The germline V gene encodes CDR1 MDHEN and CDR2 SYDVKM. The CDR3 sequence is 15 residues long. V gave up 6 bases and J gave up 2 bases, with 16 bases separating them. CDR3 amino acids: CASRNRLGRNTEAFF. The CDR3 region has the DNA TGTGCCAGCAGGAATCGGCTAGGGCGAAACACTGAAGCTTTCTTT. The full variable domain, with the rest looked up from reference TRBV28 and TRBJ1-1, is DVKVTQSSRYLVKRTGEKVFLECVQDMDHENMFWYRQDPGLGLRLIYFSYDVKMKEKGDIPEGYSVSREKKERFSLILESASTNQTSMYLCASRNRLGRNTEAFFGQGTRLTVV.

This clone has more than one count but fewer than ten. The rearrangement links TRBV7-9 to TRBJ2-7; 9 bases are shared with TRBD1. The germline gives CDR1 SEHNR, CDR2 FQNEAQ (reference sequence). CDR3 length: 16 amino acids. J was trimmed by 5 bases and V by 4 bases; bases with no gene match: 12. The CDR3: CASSSGRTGAVHEQYF. CDR3 DNA sequence: TGTGCCAGCAGCTCCGGACGGACAGGGGCCGTCCACGAGCAGTACTTC.

V gene TRBV2 combines with J gene TRBJ1-1, with a tentative D call TRBD1 (6 bases). This CDR3 is built from 15 residues. V lost 4 bases and J lost 4, with 16 bases in between. Germline CDR1 and CDR2: SNHLY and FYNNEI. The CDR3 DNA is TGTGCCAGCAGTGCCGCCGGGACATATCCCACTGAAGCTTTCTTT. Protein product: CASSAAGTYPTEAFF.

The chain links TRBV5-1 to TRBJ1-4, with a weak D call TRBD1 (5 bases). This CDR3 contains 15 residues. V lost 1 base to trimming and J lost 7 bases, with 14 bases between them. Germline V gene data show CDR1 as SGHRS and CDR2 as YFSETQ. The CDR3 region has the DNA TGCGCCAGCAGCTTGCAAGGGGCTTTGAGTGAAAAACTGTTTTTT. It encodes CASSLQGALSEKLFF. Using reference TRBV5-1 and TRBJ1-4 for the parts outside the CDR3, the full variable domain is KAGVTQTPRYLIKTRGQQVTLSCSPISGHRSVSWYQQTPGQGLQFLFEYFSETQRNKGNFPGRFSGRQFSNSRSEMNVSTLELGDSALYLCASSLQGALSEKLFFGSGTQLSVL.

The J gene is TRBJ2-7, the V gene TRBV19; D may be TRBD1 or TRBD2 (5 bases each). Germline lookup yields CDR1 LNHDA and CDR2 SQIVND (reference sequence). Trimming left V 3 bases short and J 2 bases short, with 11 bases between. The CDR3 contains 14 residues. Here the CDR3 DNA reads TGTGCCAGTAGTATGTGGGGGTCTCCCTACGAGCAGTACTTC. This sequence encodes CASSMWGSPYEQYF.

The V gene is TRBV9, the J gene TRBJ2-1, with D unclear. CDR3 length: 13 residues. Trimming removed 0 bases from V and 9 bases from J, with 10 bases in between. Germline V CDR1 and CDR2: SGDLS, YYNGEE. CDR3 DNA sequence: TGTGCCAGCAGCGTAGGCCCCTGGCGTGAGCAGTTCTTC. This translates into CASSVGPWREQFF. The whole variable domain, remainder taken from reference TRBV9 and TRBJ2-1, is DSGVTQTPKHLITATGQRVTLRCSPRSGDLSVYWYQQSLDQGLQFLIQYYNGEERAKGNILERFSAQQFPDLHSELNLSSLELGDSALYFCASSVGPWREQFFGPGTRLTVL.

V and J are TRBV28 and TRBJ1-1; TRBD1 is a possible D gene (5 bases). This CDR3 contains 13 residues. Trimming pared 7 bases from V and 1 base from J, leaving 10 bases between. CDR1 is MDHEN and CDR2 is SYDVKM in the germline V gene. The CDR3 coding sequence is TGTGCCAGCAAGAGACAGCCGAACACTGAAGCTTTCTTT. Protein sequence: CASKRQPNTEAFF.

This chain joins TRBV7-8 and TRBJ2-7; 10 nucleotides agree with TRBD2. J gave up 1 base and V 8 bases, and 5 bases lay outside the gene matches. Per the germline V gene, CDR1 is SGHVS and CDR2 is FQNEAQ. The CDR3 totals 14 residues. As DNA, the CDR3 is TGTGCCAGCGGAGGACTAGCGGCTTCCTACGAGCAGTACTTC. Protein sequence: CASGGLAASYEQYF.

The genes are TRBV10-2 and TRBJ1-5; 7 bases are a match to TRBD1. V dropped 6 bases and J dropped 1; count of bases not matched to a gene: 24. Germline CDR1 and CDR2: WSHSY and SAAADI. This CDR3 contains 21 residues. CDR3 protein: CASRWASLGDREARSNQPQHF. Written as DNA, the CDR3 is TGCGCCAGCAGATGGGCGTCCTTGGGAGACAGGGAGGCAAGAAGCAATCAGCCCCAGCATTTT.

This chain links TRBV28 with TRBJ2-1; 11 positions match TRBD2. This CDR3 region has 15 residues. The germline CDR1 and CDR2 sequences are MDHEN and SYDVKM. The V and J ends lost 5 bases and 3 bases, in that order; junction bases with no gene match: 3. The CDR3 loop is CASSPTSGSYNEQFF. DNA of the CDR3: TGTGCCAGCAGTCCTACTAGCGGGAGCTACAATGAGCAGTTCTTC.

This clone turned up a few times. The V gene is TRBV2, the J gene TRBJ2-5; 11 nucleotides line up with TRBD2. CDR1 is SNHLY, CDR2 FYNNEI, per germline. This CDR3 is built from 14 residues. Trimming at V came to 6 bases and at J to 3 bases, leaving 3 bases not matched to a gene. For the CDR3, the DNA is TGTGCCAGCAGCCTGGGACTAGCGGAAGAGACCCAGTACTTC. This translates into CASSLGLAEETQYF.

This clone was picked up a small number of times. The CDR3 region is CASSPPRARNTEAFF. The CDR3 DNA is TGTGCCAGCAGCCCACCCAGGGCCCGGAACACTGAAGCTTTCTTT. The J gene is TRBJ1-1, the V gene TRBV7-9; D might be TRBD1 (5 bases). The CDR3 spans 15 residues. V was cut by 5 bases and J by 1 base, with 14 bases left in between. Per germline, CDR1 SEHNR and CDR2 FQNEAQ (reference sequence).

This chain uses TRBV27 with TRBJ2-1, with 9 bases aligning to TRBD2. V trimming: 3 bases; J trimming: 5 bases; junction bases outside the gene matches: 11. The CDR3 totals 17 residues. Germline CDR1 is MNHEY and CDR2 is SMNVEV (reference sequence). CDR3 in DNA: TGTGCCAGCAGTTTCCGCCTTCTAGCGGGGAACCACAATGAGCAGTTCTTC. This translates into CASSFRLLAGNHNEQFF.

V gene TRBV28 combines with J gene TRBJ1-5, with 7 bases lining up with TRBD1. The CDR3 totals 16 residues. The germline V gene encodes CDR1 MDHEN and CDR2 SYDVKM. Trimming cost V 6 bases and J 2 bases; bases outside gene matches: 10. The CDR3 here is CASSSTGIGGNQPQHF. The DNA of the CDR3 is TGTGCCAGCAGCTCGACAGGGATAGGAGGCAATCAGCCCCAGCATTTT.

The J gene is TRBJ2-1, the V gene TRBV28; the match to TRBD2 covers 10 bases. Germline V lookup: CDR1 MDHEN, CDR2 SYDVKM. The CDR3 consists of 16 residues. V lost 4 bases to trimming and J lost 5 bases; unmatched junction nucleotides: 8. The CDR3 DNA reads as TGTGCCAGCAGTTCGTTAAGGACTAGCGGACACAATGAGCAGTTCTTC. Translated, it gives CASSSLRTSGHNEQFF.

This rearrangement joins TRBV19 to TRBJ1-1, with D unclear. Germline assignment: CDR1 LNHDA and CDR2 SQIVND (reference sequence). Between the trimmed V and J ends, which lost 6 bases and 2 bases, there was a span of 4 bases. The CDR3 length is 11 residues. This CDR3 reads CASRINTEAFF. CDR3 DNA sequence: TGTGCCAGTAGGATTAACACTGAAGCTTTCTTT.

J is TRBJ2-3 and V is TRBV10-3, with 11 bases matching TRBD2. The trim removed 10 bases at V and 3 bases at J, leaving 6 bases unmatched. Germline V CDR1 and CDR2: ENHRY, SYGVKD. This CDR3 region has 14 residues. The CDR3 protein is CATTSGRSTDTQYF. CDR3 DNA: TGTGCCACCACTAGCGGGAGATCGACAGATACGCAGTATTTT.